This TCR beta chain was retrieved from a study of cytotoxic CD8 clonotypes in ibrutinib-treated CLL. Overall study context: The study recorded mean values of about 260,000 productive templates and under 100,000 productive rearrangements per sample.

About this clone: Its antigen remains unidentified.

CDR3 size: 13 residues. The V end was cut by 1 base, the J end by 1 base, with 5 bases between. Germline CDR1 reads LGHNA; CDR2 reads YSLEER. Points from the study as a whole: Stable or contracted on treatment, public clonotypes were also uncommon. The study found clonality rose at ibrutinib response, then fell toward baseline at progression.

Investigators sought sequencing depths of between 1 in 200,000 and 1 in 1 million T cells. The repertoire was sequenced with immunoSEQ multiplex PCR; TCRdb's copy has only in-frame clones and lacks some. Among hundreds of thousands of clones, 70% were seen once, and the ten largest hold just over 15%. The source is a human donor with chronic lymphocytic leukemia. Specimen: PBMCs, collected after 24 months of ibrutinib treatment. V is TRBV4-3 and J is TRBJ2-7; D is unresolved. This CDR3 reads CASSQVVSYEQYF. Here the CDR3 DNA reads TGCGCCAGCAGCCAAGTGGTGTCCTACGAGCAGTACTTC.